The clone carrying this TCR beta chain has at least ten counts. This entry comes from a study of human T cells and chemical hapten exposure. Time point meaning: healthy volunteer bleed at 6 weeks. Total RNA was isolated from whole blood that had not been fractionated. CDR1 and CDR2 from the germline V gene are ENHRY and SYGVKD. CDR3 size: 14 residues. Trimming stripped 10 bases from V and 1 base from J, with 16 bases between. TCRdb processed the RACE reads anew with MiXCR; each CDR3 protein has one entry. This sample has around 47,000 distinct CDR3 sequences, with about 4% found just once. This rearrangement joins TRBV10-3 to TRBJ2-5; D not resolved. The receptor's source is a human donor in good health. Some clones in this sample may be carry-over from other donors' samples. Material: whole blood. In DNA, the CDR3 is TGTGCCACTTCTAGGGTTGCCACCCAAGAGACCCAGTACTTC. Its translation: CATSRVATQETQYF.